This TCR beta chain was recorded in a study of glioma-infiltrating T cells. Study results and limitations: Tissue and blood shared very few CDR3 sequences. Gliomas, especially low-grade, showed above-expected tissue-blood divergence; non-neoplastic patients showed below.

Amplification of TCR alpha and beta CDR3 regions from RNA used iRepertoire nested multiplex PCR. For one-step reverse transcription and amplification, 100-400 ng of tissue mRNA or PBMC total RNA was used. TCRdb analysed the multiplex PCR reads with MiXCR anew, one entry per CDR3 protein. The sample includes some 120,000 distinct CDR3 sequences, 23% of them seen just once. The germline V and J ends were trimmed by 4 bases and 3 bases, with 13 bases remaining between them. This CDR3 contains 14 residues. Per germline, CDR1 SGHDN and CDR2 FVKESK. As to this clonotype: As yet, its antigen is unknown.

The sequencing input was glioma tissue, nonneoplastic brain tissue, or PBMCs (not recorded which). This clonotype was obtained from a human donor with low-grade glioma or glioblastoma, undergoing nonglioma brain surgery, or in good health (not recorded which). The genes are TRBV14 and TRBJ2-7, with a tentative D call TRBD1 (5 bases). The CDR3 DNA sequence: TGTGCCAGCAGCCCTGGGGCATGGGGCTACGAGCAGTACTTC. This encodes CASSPGAWGYEQYF.